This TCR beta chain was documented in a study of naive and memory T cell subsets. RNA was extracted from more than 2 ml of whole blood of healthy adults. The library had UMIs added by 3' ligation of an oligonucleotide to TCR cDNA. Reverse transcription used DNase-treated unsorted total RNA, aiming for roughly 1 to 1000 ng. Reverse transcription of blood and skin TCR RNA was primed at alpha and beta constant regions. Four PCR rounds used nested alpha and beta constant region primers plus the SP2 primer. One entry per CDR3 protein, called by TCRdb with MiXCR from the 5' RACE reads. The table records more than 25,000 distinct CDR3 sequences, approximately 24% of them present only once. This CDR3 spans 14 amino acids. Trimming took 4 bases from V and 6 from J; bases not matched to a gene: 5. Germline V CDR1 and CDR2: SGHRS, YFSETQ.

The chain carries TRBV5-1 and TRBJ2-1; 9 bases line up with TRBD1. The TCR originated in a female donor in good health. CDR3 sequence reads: CASSTGQGTNEQFF. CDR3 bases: TGCGCCAGCAGCACAGGACAGGGGACCAATGAGCAGTTCTTC.